These T cell receptor beta chains were read from a single sample in a study of blood T cells in healthy people across ages. TCRdb ran MiXCR on the 5' RACE reads and lists one entry per CDR3 protein. Of roughly 680,000 distinct CDR3 sequences listed, over 45% are singletons. The material sequenced was blood. The receptors originated from a woman aged 55-75 years in good health. Each CDR3 is given with its conserved first and last residue. Fields, in order: D gene, clone size, V gene, J gene, CDR3 DNA, CDR3 protein. A D gene is named only where the DNA matches it firmly. Clone size appears in some rows only: once, few, many, or a class for an expanded clone.

D gene: TRBD2
clone size: few
V gene: TRBV25-1
J gene: TRBJ2-7
CDR3 DNA: TGTGCCAGCAGTGGGCCCCGGCTAGCGGGGGGACTCTACGAGCAGTACTTC
CDR3 protein: CASSGPRLAGGLYEQYF

D gene: -
clone size: -
V gene: TRBV11-2
J gene: TRBJ1-2
CDR3 DNA: TGTGCCAGCAGCTCACCCCCGGGGAGGAACTATGGCTACACCTTC
CDR3 protein: CASSSPPGRNYGYTF

D gene: -
clone size: few
V gene: TRBV5-1
J gene: TRBJ2-1
CDR3 DNA: TGCGCCAGCAGCTTGGGTAGCAGATTTAATGAGCAGTTCTTC
CDR3 protein: CASSLGSRFNEQFF

D gene: -
clone size: -
V gene: TRBV6-2/TRBV6-3
J gene: TRBJ2-5
CDR3 DNA: TGTGCCAGCAGTTACGGCGGGCGGGCTTCCCAAGAGACCCAGTACTTC
CDR3 protein: CASSYGGRASQETQYF

D gene: -
clone size: -
V gene: TRBV6-6
J gene: TRBJ2-1
CDR3 DNA: TGTGCCACCCGCTACAGCTCCTACAATGAGCAGTTCTTC
CDR3 protein: CATRYSSYNEQFF

D gene: TRBD2
clone size: -
V gene: TRBV6-5
J gene: TRBJ2-7
CDR3 DNA: TGTGCCAGCAGCTCAAGCGGGAGTGCGATGTACGAGCAGTACTTC
CDR3 protein: CASSSSGSAMYEQYF

D gene: -
clone size: -
V gene: TRBV6-2/TRBV6-3
J gene: TRBJ2-3
CDR3 DNA: TGTGCCAGCAGTCTAATGGTTTGGGACGCTACAGATACGCAGTATTTT
CDR3 protein: CASSLMVWDATDTQYF

D gene: TRBD1
clone size: -
V gene: TRBV20-1
J gene: TRBJ2-7
CDR3 DNA: TGCAGTGCTAGGCCTGGGACAGGACTCTACGAGCAGTACTTC
CDR3 protein: CSARPGTGLYEQYF

D gene: -
clone size: -
V gene: TRBV27
J gene: TRBJ2-7
CDR3 DNA: TGTGCCAGCAGCCCAGGAGGGTGGTCCTACGAGCAGTACTTC
CDR3 protein: CASSPGGWSYEQYF

D gene: -
clone size: -
V gene: TRBV20-1
J gene: TRBJ2-7
CDR3 DNA: TGCAATGCTAGAGATCCGTACTCCACCTACGAGCAGTACTTC
CDR3 protein: CNARDPYSTYEQYF

D gene: TRBD1
clone size: -
V gene: TRBV5-4
J gene: TRBJ1-2
CDR3 DNA: TGTGCCTGCAGCGTCGGACAGGGGAAGAACTATGGCTACACCTTC
CDR3 protein: CACSVGQGKNYGYTF

D gene: -
clone size: -
V gene: TRBV20-1
J gene: TRBJ2-7
CDR3 DNA: TGCAGTGCTACCTTCCCGGAGAGAGTCTACGAGCAGTACTTC
CDR3 protein: CSATFPERVYEQYF

D gene: -
clone size: -
V gene: TRBV28
J gene: TRBJ2-2
CDR3 DNA: TGTGCCAGCAGGGCCCGGGTAGAGAACACCGGGGAGCTGTTTTTT
CDR3 protein: CASRARVENTGELFF

D gene: -
clone size: few
V gene: TRBV28
J gene: TRBJ2-7
CDR3 DNA: TGTGCCAGCAGCCTGGTTCAGGTTATCTACGAGCAGTACTTC
CDR3 protein: CASSLVQVIYEQYF

D gene: TRBD1
clone size: few
V gene: TRBV5-1
J gene: TRBJ2-5
CDR3 DNA: TGCGCCAGCGAGACAGGGAGAAGGGTTCGAGAGACCCAGTACTTC
CDR3 protein: CASETGRRVRETQYF